This TCR beta chain was recorded in a study of shared clonotypes between healthy human individuals. Methods used by the authors: ImmunoSEQ output lacked quality scores and full-length reads, limiting matched filtering. Profiling relied on immunoSEQ multiplex PCR, and the TCRdb table lists in-frame clones only, not all of them. V and J calls and clone size follow that table, whereas D and trimming were derived from the DNA. The sample shows fewer than 1 million clones, 90% to 97% of them seen only once. Naive-designated CD8 cells lacked CD45RO, were positively enriched for CCR7, and omitted terminally differentiated effector memory CD45RA+ cells. Donors were healthy HIV-negative adults without recent acute infections or vaccinations. V lost 10 bases and J lost 4; bases outside the gene matches: 22. The CDR3 loop spans 18 amino acids. Germline V gene sequence: CDR1 SNHLY, CDR2 FYNNEI.

The rearrangement joins TRBV2 to TRBJ2-1, with 7 bases lining up with TRBD1. Source material: naive CD8+ T cells sorted from blood. The clonotype originates from a man in his thirties or forties in good health. The CDR3 loop is CATFGWDSSFTRYNEQFF. CDR3 bases: TGTGCCACCTTCGGCTGGGACAGCTCCTTCACGCGATACAATGAGCAGTTCTTC.